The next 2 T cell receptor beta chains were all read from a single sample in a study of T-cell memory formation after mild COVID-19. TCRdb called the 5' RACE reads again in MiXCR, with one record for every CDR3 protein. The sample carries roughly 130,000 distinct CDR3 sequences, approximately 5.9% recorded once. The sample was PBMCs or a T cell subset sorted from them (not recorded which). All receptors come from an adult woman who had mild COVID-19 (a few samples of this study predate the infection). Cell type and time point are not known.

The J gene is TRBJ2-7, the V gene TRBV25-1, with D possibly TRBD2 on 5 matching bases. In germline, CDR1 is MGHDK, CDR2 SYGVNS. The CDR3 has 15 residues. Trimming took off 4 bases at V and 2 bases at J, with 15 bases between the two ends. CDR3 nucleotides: TGTGCCAGCAGTGTTAGCGCGGACGGAGCCTACGAGCAGTACTTC. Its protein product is CASSVSADGAYEQYF.

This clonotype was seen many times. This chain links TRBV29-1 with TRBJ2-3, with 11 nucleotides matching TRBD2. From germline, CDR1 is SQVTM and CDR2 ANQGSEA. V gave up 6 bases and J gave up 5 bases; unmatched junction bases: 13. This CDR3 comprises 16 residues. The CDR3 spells CSVAPGLAESRDTQYF. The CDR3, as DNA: TGCAGCGTGGCCCCGGGACTAGCGGAGAGTCGAGATACGCAGTATTTT.